These 32 T cell receptor beta chains came from one sample sequenced in a study of blood T cells in healthy people across ages. The second PCR ran about 7 to 12 cycles with a sample-barcoded 5' primer and J-beta primers. TCRdb analysed the 5' RACE reads with MiXCR anew, one entry per CDR3 protein. The table records 1.5 million to 2 million distinct CDR3 sequences, almost 35% of them present only once. The sequenced sample consisted of blood. The receptor source for this set is a woman aged 25 to 39 in good health.

This clonotype came up a few times. This chain uses TRBV19 with TRBJ2-3; D remains ambiguous. The CDR3 totals 12 residues. Per germline, CDR1 LNHDA and CDR2 SQIVND (reference sequence). Trimming took 5 bases from V and 7 from J, leaving 10 bases between them. CDR3 amino acids: CASSAPPNTQYF. CDR3 nucleotide sequence: TGTGCCAGTAGTGCCCCTCCCAATACGCAGTATTTT.

The sample holds one count of this clonotype. The DNA for the CDR3 is TGCGCCAGCACCATCCCCGGAGCGGGAGGTAATGAGCAGTTCTTC. Its translation: CASTIPGAGGNEQFF. J is TRBJ2-1 and V is TRBV5-1; 9 bases agree with TRBD2. The CDR3 sequence is 15 residues long. Germline-derived CDR1 and CDR2 are SGHRS and YFSETQ. Trimming cost V 6 bases and J 7 bases; bases outside gene matches: 11. Combining the CDR3 with reference TRBV5-1 and TRBJ2-1 gives the whole variable domain KAGVTQTPRYLIKTRGQQVTLSCSPISGHRSVSWYQQTPGQGLQFLFEYFSETQRNKGNFPGRFSGRQFSNSRSEMNVSTLELGDSALYLCASTIPGAGGNEQFFGPGTRLTVL.

This clonotype came up many times. The V gene is TRBV29-1, the J gene TRBJ2-4, with 11 bases matching TRBD2. Germline CDR1 and CDR2: SQVTM and ANQGSEA. The V segment lost 6 bases and the J segment 1 base; nucleotides outside the gene matches: 8. This CDR3 comprises 16 residues. This CDR3 reads CSVIAGGPLAKNIQYF. The CDR3 DNA sequence: TGCAGCGTCATAGCGGGAGGGCCGCTGGCCAAAAACATTCAGTACTTC.

Turning to this clonotype: One junction end disagrees with the germline gene, perhaps due to a read error. This rearrangement joins TRBV20-1 to TRBJ2-1; no definite D call. Germline V gives CDR1 DFQATT, CDR2 SNEGSKA (reference sequence). CDR3 size: 11 residues. As DNA, the CDR3 is TGCAGGGCTAGAGGTCCGAATGAGCAGTTCTTC. Its protein product is CRARGPNEQFF.

This clonotype was found a few times. The genes are TRBV20-1 and TRBJ2-7; possibly TRBD2 for D (5 bases). Trimming shortened V by 0 bases and J by 2 bases, and 11 bases separated the two germline ends. Germline V gene data show CDR1 as DFQATT and CDR2 as SNEGSKA (reference sequence). This CDR3 spans 14 amino acids. CDR3 nucleotides: TGCAGTGCTAGAGAGTTAGCGCTAGCCTACGAGCAGTACTTC. This sequence encodes CSARELALAYEQYF.

The rearrangement joins TRBV6-1 to TRBJ2-1, with 12 bases fitting TRBD2. The V gene end was trimmed by 1 base and the J gene end by 8 bases; junction bases not matched to a gene: 6. The CDR3 is 16 residues long. CDR1 is MNHNS and CDR2 is SASEGT in the germline V gene. The CDR3 sequence: CASSEGGLAGRDEQFF. In DNA, the CDR3 is TGTGCCAGCAGTGAAGGAGGACTAGCGGGACGGGATGAGCAGTTCTTC.

The chain has TRBV7-9 and TRBJ2-5; 7 bases agree with TRBD1. After removal of 5 bases from V and 3 bases from J, the junction contained 6 bases not matched to a gene. The germline CDR1 and CDR2 sequences are SEHNR and FQNEAQ (reference sequence). The CDR3 length is 14 residues. CDR3: CASSADDREETQYF. CDR3 coding DNA: TGTGCCAGCAGCGCGGACGACAGGGAAGAGACCCAGTACTTC.

CDR3 nucleotides: TGTGCCAGCTCACCATTTCTCGTGAGGGGGGTTGCTGAGCAGTTCTTC. Protein: CASSPFLVRGVAEQFF. The rearrangement uses TRBV18 and TRBJ2-1, with D perhaps given as TRBD1 or TRBD2 (6 bases each). Trimming shortened V by 2 bases and J by 9 bases, and 20 bases separated the two germline ends. Germline-derived CDR1 and CDR2 are KGHSH and LQKENI. The CDR3 is made up of 16 amino acids.

The genes are TRBV19 and TRBJ2-2, with D uncertain. Trimming cost V 2 bases and J 1 base, with 5 bases left between them. The CDR3 loop spans 14 amino acids. CDR1 is LNHDA, CDR2 SQIVND, per germline (reference sequence). The CDR3 nucleotides are TGTGCCAGTAGTATACGGCGGAACACCGGGGAGCTGTTTTTT. This gives the protein CASSIRRNTGELFF. The whole variable domain, remainder taken from reference TRBV19 and TRBJ2-2, is DGGITQSPKYLFRKEGQNVTLSCEQNLNHDAMYWYRQDPGQGLRLIYYSQIVNDFQKGDIAEGYSVSREKKESFPLTVTSAQKNPTAFYLCASSIRRNTGELFFGEGSRLTVL.

This clonotype was recorded many times. One junction end does not reproduce the germline sequence, and a read error may be involved. The chain couples TRBV7-3 to TRBJ2-7; 9 bases are shared with TRBD1. The V gene's germline CDR1 is SGHTA and CDR2 FQGTGA. The length of the CDR3 is 15 residues. CDR3 coding DNA: TGTGCCAGCAGCATAACCGGGACAGGGCTCAACGAGCAGTACTTC. Its translation is CASSITGTGLNEQYF. The full variable domain, its missing parts supplied by reference TRBV7-3 and TRBJ2-7, is GAGVSQTPSNKVTEKGKYVELRCDPISGHTALYWYRQSLGQGPEFLIYFQGTGAADDSGLPNDRFFAVRPEGSVSTLKIQRTERGDSAVYLCASSITGTGLNEQYFGPGTRLTVT.

The rearrangement links TRBV6-4 to TRBJ1-5; 9 bases agree with TRBD1. The V and J ends lost 6 bases and 3 bases, in that order; junction bases with no gene match: 9. The CDR3 extends over 16 amino acids. Germline V CDR1 and CDR2: MRHNA, SNTAGT. In DNA, the CDR3 is TGTGCCAGCAGGGACAGGGGAAGCGGCCTCAATCAGCCCCAGCATTTT. This sequence encodes CASRDRGSGLNQPQHF.

On this clonotype: Relative to the germline gene, one junction end is altered; a read error may explain this. The gene calls are TRBV7-3 and TRBJ2-3; TRBD2 aligns across 9 bases. Germline lookup yields CDR1 SGHTA and CDR2 FQGTGA. The CDR3 spans 15 residues. The CDR3 DNA is TGTGCCCGCAGCCCAGCGGGACTAGCTGCAGATACGCAGTATTTT. Translated, it gives CARSPAGLAADTQYF.

This clonotype was observed at least ten times. CDR3 nucleotide sequence: TGTGCCAGCAGCCAAGCGACTAGCGGGGGGGCGAGAGAGACCCAGTACTTC. It translates to CASSQATSGGARETQYF. This sequence joins TRBV4-2 and TRBJ2-5; 14 bases map to TRBD2. V lost 1 base, J lost 4 bases, and 5 bases stayed unmatched. The CDR3 is 17 residues long. Germline lookup yields CDR1 LGHNA and CDR2 YNFKEQ.

The chain carries TRBV29-1 and TRBJ2-3; no clear D gene. This CDR3 is 13 amino acids long. Between the trimmed V and J ends, which lost 4 bases and 2 bases, there was a span of 10 bases. Germline V CDR1 and CDR2: SQVTM, ANQGSEA. The CDR3 region has the DNA TGCAGCGTTGCAGGCCAGATCACAGATACGCAGTATTTT. This gives the protein CSVAGQITDTQYF.

J is TRBJ2-5 and V is TRBV12-3 or TRBV12-4; TRBD2 matches 7 bases. After removal of 4 bases from V and 9 bases from J, the junction contained 11 bases not matched to a gene. The CDR3 totals 14 residues. The CDR3 region is CASSWGGTQDAQYF. CDR3 in DNA: TGTGCCAGCAGTTGGGGGGGAACACAAGATGCCCAGTACTTC.

The chain joins TRBV7-2 to TRBJ1-1, with D perhaps TRBD1 (6 bases). Trimming stripped 11 bases from V and 0 bases from J, with 16 bases between. The CDR3 length is 14 residues. Germline CDR1 SGHTA, CDR2 FQGNSA. In nucleotides, the CDR3 is TGTGCCGGGTCGACAGGCGCCATGAACACTGAAGCTTTCTTT. This encodes CAGSTGAMNTEAFF. Complete variable domain (other parts from reference TRBV7-2 and TRBJ1-1): GAGVSQSPSNKVTEKGKDVELRCDPISGHTALYWYRQSLGQGLEFLIYFQGNSAPDKSGLPSDRFSAERTGGSVSTLTIQRTQQEDSAVYLCAGSTGAMNTEAFFGQGTRLTVV.

This chain links TRBV11-1 with TRBJ2-7; weak D call: TRBD1 (5 bases). Germline assignment: CDR1 SGHAT and CDR2 FQDESV (reference sequence). The CDR3 sequence is 13 residues long. V dropped 3 bases and J dropped 5 bases, with 11 bases sitting between them. CDR3 DNA: TGTGCCAGCAGCTTTGTTGCAGGGCACGAGCAGTACTTC. Translation: CASSFVAGHEQYF.

This clonotype was seen a handful of times. This chain uses TRBV7-9 with TRBJ1-1; TRBD1 is a possible D gene (5 bases). Germline V gene sequence: CDR1 SEHNR, CDR2 FQNEAQ (reference sequence). This CDR3 is built from 18 residues. Trimming pared 2 bases from V and 1 base from J, leaving 20 bases between. CDR3 sequence reads: CASSLLAGNHQGNTEAFF. The CDR3 DNA sequence: TGTGCCAGCAGCTTATTGGCAGGCAACCACCAGGGGAACACTGAAGCTTTCTTT.

The sample holds a few counts of this clonotype. This chain uses TRBV7-6 with TRBJ2-3, with D hard to call. V lost 0 bases and J 3 bases, leaving 7 bases between the germline ends. Per germline, CDR1 SGHVS and CDR2 FNYEAQ. The CDR3 spans 14 residues. CDR3 residues: CASSLAQATDTQYF. The DNA for the CDR3 is TGTGCCAGCAGCTTAGCGCAGGCGACAGATACGCAGTATTTT.

This chain links TRBV3-1 with TRBJ1-2; 11 bases line up with TRBD1. The CDR3 extends over 16 amino acids. Germline-derived CDR1 and CDR2 are LGHDT and YNNKEL (reference sequence). V lost 2 bases, J lost 5 bases, and 7 bases stayed unmatched. The CDR3, as DNA: TGTGCCAGCAGCCAAACCCCAGGACAGGGGGCTTATGGCTACACCTTC. It encodes CASSQTPGQGAYGYTF. Looking up the rest from reference TRBV3-1 and TRBJ1-2 gives the full variable domain: DTAVSQTPKYLVTQMGNDKSIKCEQNLGHDTMYWYKQDSKKFLKIMFSYNNKELIINETVPNRFSPKSPDKAHLNLHINSLELGDSAVYFCASSQTPGQGAYGYTFGSGTRLTVV.

Ten or more counts support this clonotype. The genes are TRBV7-2 and TRBJ1-2, with D possibly matching TRBD1 (6 bases). Trimming pared 5 bases from V and 5 bases from J, leaving 18 bases between. Germline V gene data show CDR1 as SGHTA and CDR2 as FQGNSA. CDR3 length: 15 amino acids. This CDR3 is CASSGGDKLFYGYTF. The CDR3, as DNA: TGTGCCAGCAGCGGCGGGGACAAGCTCTTTTATGGCTACACCTTC.

There are a few counts of this clonotype. This chain links TRBV28 with TRBJ2-5, with D perhaps TRBD1 (5 bases). Trimming stripped 2 bases from V and 11 bases from J, with 15 bases between. CDR1 and CDR2 (germline): MDHEN, SYDVKM. The CDR3 consists of 13 residues. The CDR3 here is CASSLRGAGEQYF. CDR3 bases: TGTGCCAGCAGTTTAAGGGGTGCTGGAGAGCAGTACTTC.

The V call is TRBV4-1, the J call TRBJ2-7; D unclear. CDR1 and CDR2 (germline): MGHRA, YSYEKL. V dropped 0 bases and J dropped 1 base, with 7 bases sitting between them. This CDR3 is built from 14 residues. CDR3 nucleotides: TGCGCCAGCAGCCAAGATCTACCATCCTACGAGCAGTACTTC. This encodes CASSQDLPSYEQYF.

This clonotype was counted many times. The chain links TRBV7-9 to TRBJ1-2; TRBD1 is a possible D gene (5 bases). The CDR3 has 12 residues. Trimming shortened V by 4 bases and J by 7 bases, and 10 bases separated the two germline ends. The germline CDR1 and CDR2 sequences are SEHNR and FQNEAQ (reference sequence). DNA of the CDR3: TGTGCCAGCAGCTCGCAGGGAACTGGCTACACCTTC. Translation gives CASSSQGTGYTF.

The rearrangement uses TRBV20-1 and TRBJ2-1, with 9 bases aligning to TRBD2. Germline CDR1 reads DFQATT; CDR2 reads SNEGSKA (reference sequence). After removal of 5 bases from V and 4 bases from J, the junction contained 12 bases not matched to a gene. This CDR3 spans 16 amino acids. The CDR3 loop is CSARQGAGGLYNEQFF. As DNA, the CDR3 is TGCAGTGCTCGCCAAGGGGCGGGGGGGCTTTACAATGAGCAGTTCTTC.

CDR3 in amino acids: CASTNEGGYTF. The CDR3 DNA reads as TGTGCCAGCACCAACGAAGGTGGCTACACCTTC. The V and J genes are TRBV6-6 and TRBJ1-2; no firm D call. Per germline, CDR1 MNHNY and CDR2 SVGAGI (reference sequence). V lost 7 bases, J lost 7 bases, and 10 bases lay in between. The CDR3 contains 11 residues.

This clonotype has just a few counts. This sequence may be a read error, since a much larger clone differs from it by one base. This chain joins TRBV7-9 and TRBJ1-2; a possible D gene is TRBD1 (6 bases). Germline V CDR1 and CDR2: SEHNR, FQNEAQ (reference sequence). V gave up 3 bases and J gave up 4 bases, with 9 bases separating them. The CDR3 contains 13 residues. CDR3 residues: CASSFPGVYGYTF. In DNA form, the CDR3 reads TGTGCCAGCAGCTTTCCAGGGGTCTATGGCTACACCTTC.

This clonotype was detected ten times or more. The V call is TRBV20-1, the J call TRBJ2-1, with unresolved D. CDR1 is DFQATT, CDR2 SNEGSKA, per germline (reference sequence). With 2 bases removed from V and 3 bases from J, the gap between germline ends came to 8 bases. This CDR3 region has 13 residues. CDR3 DNA sequence: TGCAGTGCTAGACCTACCGACTACAATGAGCAGTTCTTC. Its protein is CSARPTDYNEQFF.

The genes are TRBV25-1 and TRBJ1-2, with 12 bases that match TRBD1. The CDR3 sequence is 14 residues long. Germline V lookup: CDR1 MGHDK, CDR2 SYGVNS. After removal of 11 bases from V and 4 bases from J, the junction contained 8 bases not matched to a gene. CDR3 protein: CAVGQGAVSYGYTF. The CDR3 nucleotides are TGTGCCGTGGGACAGGGGGCCGTGAGCTATGGCTACACCTTC.

The rearrangement links TRBV4-1 to TRBJ1-5; a possible D gene is TRBD1 (6 bases). V lost 1 base to trimming and J lost 4 bases, with 11 bases between them. Looked up from germline, CDR1 is MGHRA and CDR2 is YSYEKL. This CDR3 spans 15 amino acids. Written as DNA, the CDR3 is TGCGCCAGCAGCCAAGGGACAGTACGTAATCAGCCCCAGCATTTT. Translating it yields CASSQGTVRNQPQHF.

The chain joins TRBV27 to TRBJ2-3; D is unresolved. The CDR3 length is 14 residues. Germline-derived CDR1 and CDR2 are MNHEY and SMNVEV (reference sequence). The ends were cut back, 6 bases at V and 2 bases at J, with 12 bases in the middle. The CDR3 loop is CASSFLVTTDTQYF. CDR3 nucleotide sequence: TGTGCCAGCAGCTTTCTAGTAACCACAGATACGCAGTATTTT.

The genes are TRBV9 and TRBJ1-2, with 8 bases lining up with TRBD1. The CDR3 is made up of 15 amino acids. V was pared by 4 bases and J by 8 bases, with 13 bases of the junction left unmatched. CDR1 and CDR2 (germline): SGDLS, YYNGEE. The CDR3, as DNA: TGTGCCAGCAGCAAACGGACAGGGACGTATCAGGGCTACACCTTC. Amino acids: CASSKRTGTYQGYTF.